This TCR beta chain came from a study of cytomegalovirus exposure and HLA in healthy donors. Broader study findings: Donors belonging to an Asian-associated ancestry cluster reportedly showed fewer N-insertions in productive TCRs than the approximately 700-donor mean, according to what a later analysis found.

A note on this clone: The antigen is unknown.

The PCR made use of 60 Vbeta and 13 Jbeta primers. Method: immunoSEQ multiplex PCR; TCRdb's copy keeps in-frame clones and lacks some. The repertoire consists of 120,000 to 150,000 clones, with more than 75% occurring once and the leading ten covering more than 3%. Sample: PBMCs. The TCR was taken from a female donor in good health and CMV-seronegative.

The CDR3 region has the DNA TGTGCAAGTCGCTCCGGGTGCTTCGGACTGCAGTTCACTGAAGCTTTCTTT. Translation: CASRSGCFGLQFTEAFF. The chain uses TRBV12-2 and TRBJ1-1. TRBV12-2 is tagged as a pseudogene. This CDR3 comprises 17 residues.